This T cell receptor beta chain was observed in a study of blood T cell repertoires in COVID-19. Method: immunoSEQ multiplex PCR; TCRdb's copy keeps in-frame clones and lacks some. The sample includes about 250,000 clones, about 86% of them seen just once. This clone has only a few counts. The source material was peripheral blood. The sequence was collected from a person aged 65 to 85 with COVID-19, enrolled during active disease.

The CDR3 nucleotides are TGTGCCAGCAGCTCCCCAGCGGTGCCCGGGGAGCTGTTTTTT. Its translation is CASSSPAVPGELFF. V and J are TRBV7-9 and TRBJ2-2, with D possibly being TRBD2 (5 bases). The V end lost 4 bases, the J end lost 6 bases, and 12 bases lay between the germline ends. This CDR3 contains 14 residues. Germline CDR1 SEHNR, CDR2 FQNEAQ (reference sequence). Complete variable domain (other parts from reference TRBV7-9 and TRBJ2-2): DTGVSQNPRHKITKRGQNVTFRCDPISEHNRLYWYRQTLGQGPEFLTYFQNEAQLEKSRLLSDRFSAERPKGSFSTLEIQRTEQGDSAMYLCASSSPAVPGELFFGEGSRLTVL.